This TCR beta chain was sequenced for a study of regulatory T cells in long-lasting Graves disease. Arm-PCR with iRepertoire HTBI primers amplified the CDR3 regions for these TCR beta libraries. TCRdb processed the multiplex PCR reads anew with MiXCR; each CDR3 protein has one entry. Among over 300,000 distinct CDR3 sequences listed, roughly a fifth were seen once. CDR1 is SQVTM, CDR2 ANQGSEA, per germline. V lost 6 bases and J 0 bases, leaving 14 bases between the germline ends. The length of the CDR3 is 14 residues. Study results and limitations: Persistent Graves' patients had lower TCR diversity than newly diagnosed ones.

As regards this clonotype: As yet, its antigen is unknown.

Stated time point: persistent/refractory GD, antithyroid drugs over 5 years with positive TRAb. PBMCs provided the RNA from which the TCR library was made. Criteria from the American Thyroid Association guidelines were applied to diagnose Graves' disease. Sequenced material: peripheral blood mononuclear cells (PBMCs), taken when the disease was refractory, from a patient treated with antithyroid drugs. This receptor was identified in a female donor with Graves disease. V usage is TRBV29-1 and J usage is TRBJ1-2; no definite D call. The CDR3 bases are TGCAGCGTGGGTCCTCGTCCGTCTAACTATGGCTACACCTTC. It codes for CSVGPRPSNYGYTF.